This T cell receptor beta chain was recovered during a study of regulatory T cells in long-lasting Graves disease. This clonotype was recorded many times. Researchers made TCR beta libraries by using iRepertoire HTBI primers and running Arm-PCR on CDR3 regions. TCRdb re-called the multiplex PCR reads with MiXCR, one entry per CDR3 protein. The sample lists 510,000 or so distinct CDR3 sequences, approximately 12% occurring once. This sample's time point: newly diagnosed GD, antithyroid drugs for less than 3 months. The authors made the TCR library using RNA they extracted from PBMCs. With EDTA tubes as the receptacles, approximately 10 milliliters of peripheral blood were drawn. V was shortened by 6 bases and J by 8 bases, with 16 bases between the two germline ends. Germline CDR1 and CDR2: MNHEY and SVGEGT. The CDR3 extends over 13 amino acids. The same sample was also studied in work on T cells in Graves' hyperthyroidism and ophthalmopathy.

The starting material was peripheral blood mononuclear cells (PBMCs), obtained at new diagnosis, from a patient treated with antithyroid drugs. The chain couples TRBV6-2 or TRBV6-3 to TRBJ1-2; no clear D. This clonotype was obtained from a woman under 40 with Graves disease. For the CDR3, the DNA is TGTGCCAGCAGGCGGACTCAACAGCAAGGCTACACCTTC. Protein product: CASRRTQQQGYTF.